The 19 T cell receptor beta chains presented below share a single source sample, sequenced in a study of T cells in Graves' hyperthyroidism and ophthalmopathy (dated by TCRdb to the late 2010s). The library came from multiplex PCR. TCRdb records Illumina HiSeq 2000 as the sequencer. TCR beta CDR3 regions were amplified from RNA transcripts. The first round of RT-PCR for the TCR CDR3 was performed with the HTBI primer set and the Qiagen OneStep RT-PCR kit. The public reads were reprocessed in TCRdb via fastp at Q25 and MiXCR, keeping in-frame beta chains. Rows with one shared CDR3 protein collapse into an entry with the most common genes and DNA. In all, the sample holds under 300,000 distinct CDR3 sequences, and about an eighth of those were seen once. The leading ten clones occupy almost 8% of the sample. The sequencing input was blood. The receptors here all came from a woman aged 25 to 39 with Graves' hyperthyroidism that later progressed to Graves' ophthalmopathy.

This clonotype was counted ten times or more. V usage is TRBV9 and J usage is TRBJ2-3; tentatively, D is TRBD2 (5 bases). V shed 0 bases and J shed 4 bases, with 18 bases lying between them. The CDR3 sequence is 17 residues long. Germline values: CDR1 SGDLS, CDR2 YYNGEE. As DNA, the CDR3 is TGTGCCAGCAGCGTAGATAGTGGGCCTCCGAGGGCAGATACGCAGTATTTT. Protein product: CASSVDSGPPRADTQYF.

In its sample, this clonotype was seen many times. This chain uses TRBV11-1 with TRBJ1-1; D is perhaps TRBD1 (6 bases). V lost 3 bases, J lost 1 base, and 12 bases lay in between. This CDR3 has 15 residues. The germline gives CDR1 SGHAT, CDR2 FQDESV (reference sequence). CDR3 in DNA: TGTGCCAGCAGCTTCAGACAGGCCTCGAACACTGAAGCTTTCTTT. Translation gives CASSFRQASNTEAFF.

This clonotype was seen ten or more times. The V call is TRBV27, the J call TRBJ2-2; D uncertain. The CDR3 length is 14 residues. V was trimmed by 7 bases and J by 1 base, leaving 10 bases between them. Germline CDR1 is MNHEY and CDR2 is SMNVEV (reference sequence). As DNA, the CDR3 is TGTGCCAGCAAGGATGCCCTGAACACCGGGGAGCTGTTTTTT. Amino acid sequence: CASKDALNTGELFF.

This clonotype came up many times. This chain connects TRBV30 to TRBJ2-5, with D unclear. V was shortened by 7 bases and J by 5 bases, with 20 bases between the two germline ends. Germline V CDR1 and CDR2: GTSNPN, SVGIG (reference sequence). This CDR3 spans 14 amino acids. In nucleotides, the CDR3 is TGTGCCTCCCGCCTACGGTCCCCGCGGGAGACCCAGTACTTC. It encodes CASRLRSPRETQYF. The whole variable domain, remainder taken from reference TRBV30 and TRBJ2-5, is SQTIHQWPATLVQPVGSPLSLECTVEGTSNPNLYWYRQAAGRGLQLLFYSVGIGQISSEVPQNLSASRPQDRQFILSSKKLLLSDSGFYLCASRLRSPRETQYFGPGTRLLVL.

This clonotype showed up many times. The rearrangement links TRBV5-1 to TRBJ2-7; a weak D match, TRBD2 (5 bases). The germline gives CDR1 SGHRS, CDR2 YFSETQ. The CDR3 runs 13 residues. V shed 4 bases and J shed 4 bases, with 12 bases lying between them. The DNA for the CDR3 is TGCGCCAGCAGCCAGACTATGGGATACGAGCAGTACTTC. The encoded protein is CASSQTMGYEQYF.

The chain is built from TRBV6-5 and TRBJ2-6; D unresolved. In germline, CDR1 is MNHEY, CDR2 SVGAGI. The CDR3 is 18 amino acids. The ends were cut back, 4 bases at V and 0 bases at J, with 16 bases in the middle. CDR3 nucleotide sequence: TGTGCCAGCAGTTCCCTACAGTACCTCAACTCTGGGGCCAACGTCCTGACTTTC. This encodes CASSSLQYLNSGANVLTF.

In its sample, this clonotype was seen many times. The chain couples TRBV6-6 to TRBJ2-5; possibly TRBD1 for D (8 bases). The CDR3 is made up of 17 amino acids. From germline, CDR1 is MNHNY and CDR2 SVGAGI (reference sequence). V lost 0 bases and J lost 5, with 19 bases in between. The CDR3 bases are TGTGCCAGCAGTTACTCCTGGCCAGGGGGCGGGAGCGAGACCCAGTACTTC. Residues: CASSYSWPGGGSETQYF.

The chain combines TRBV25-1 with TRBJ2-5, with TRBD2 matching 9 bases. Germline V lookup: CDR1 MGHDK, CDR2 SYGVNS. Trimming took 8 bases from V and 5 from J; bases not matched to a gene: 18. The length of the CDR3 is 17 residues. Written as DNA, the CDR3 is TGTGCCAGCCGCCCTGTGGGGGTAGCGGGAGACGTGGAGACCCAGTACTTC. Translating gives CASRPVGVAGDVETQYF.

Regarding this clonotype: A much bigger clone sits one base away, suggesting this may be a read error. The chain links TRBV6-2 or TRBV6-3 to TRBJ1-3; D is ambiguous. Trimming removed 11 bases from V and 0 bases from J, with 20 bases in between. CDR3 length: 16 residues. The germline gives CDR1 MNHEY, CDR2 SVGEGT. The CDR3 sequence is CASNSIYEGSGNTIYF. As DNA, the CDR3 is TGTGCCTCCAACAGCATATATGAAGGCTCTGGAAACACCATATATTTT.

This clonotype appeared many times. The V gene is TRBV28, the J gene TRBJ2-1; 8 nucleotides agree with TRBD2. CDR1 and CDR2 (germline): MDHEN, SYDVKM. The CDR3 consists of 16 residues. The V and J ends lost 3 bases and 4 bases, in that order; junction bases with no gene match: 8. The CDR3 sequence is CASSLNPGGPYNEQFF. The DNA of the CDR3 is TGTGCCAGCAGTTTGAACCCGGGAGGGCCATACAATGAGCAGTTCTTC. The full variable domain, rest sourced from reference TRBV28 and TRBJ2-1, is DVKVTQSSRYLVKRTGEKVFLECVQDMDHENMFWYRQDPGLGLRLIYFSYDVKMKEKGDIPEGYSVSREKKERFSLILESASTNQTSMYLCASSLNPGGPYNEQFFGPGTRLTVL.

V gene TRBV4-1 combines with J gene TRBJ2-4, with 9 positions matching TRBD2. With 8 bases clipped from V and 0 bases from J, the junction kept 11 bases outside the gene matches. CDR3 length equals 17 residues. Germline V CDR1 and CDR2: MGHRA, YSYEKL. The CDR3 is CASSLAGAGLAKNIQYF. The CDR3 nucleotides read TGCGCCAGCTCCTTAGCGGGAGCGGGTTTAGCCAAAAACATTCAGTACTTC.

This clonotype appeared many times. This chain links TRBV5-1 with TRBJ2-5; D possibly corresponds to TRBD1 (7 bases). CDR1 SGHRS and CDR2 YFSETQ come from the germline V gene. The CDR3 extends over 15 amino acids. The germline V and J ends were trimmed by 7 bases and 2 bases, with 18 bases remaining between them. The CDR3 sequence: CASAGTVGTQETQYF. The CDR3 nucleotides read TGCGCCAGCGCAGGGACAGTTGGGACTCAAGAGACCCAGTACTTC.

This clonotype turned up a few times. V and J are TRBV27 and TRBJ2-3; perhaps TRBD1 as D (5 bases). V dropped 3 bases and J dropped 4 bases, with 11 bases sitting between them. Germline V gene sequence: CDR1 MNHEY, CDR2 SMNVEV (reference sequence). CDR3 length: 14 amino acids. The CDR3: CASSLLQVPDTQYF. DNA for the CDR3: TGTGCCAGCAGTTTGTTACAGGTTCCAGATACGCAGTATTTT.

In its sample, this clonotype was seen a few times. The chain links TRBV28 to TRBJ1-1; D unresolved. V lost 6 bases, J lost 4 bases, and 15 bases lay in between. The germline CDR1 and CDR2 sequences are MDHEN and SYDVKM. This CDR3 has 14 amino acids. As DNA, the CDR3 is TGTGCCAGCAGCCTTAGCTTCTCAAGCACTGAAGCTTTCTTT. As protein: CASSLSFSSTEAFF.

The chain uses TRBV9 and TRBJ2-7; D is ambiguous. This CDR3 has 13 residues. The V gene's germline CDR1 is SGDLS and CDR2 YYNGEE. Trimming removed 0 bases at V and 3 bases at J, with 7 bases between. The CDR3 DNA reads TGTGCCAGCAGCGTAGAGGACCACTACGAGCAGTACTTC. Protein: CASSVEDHYEQYF.

This chain connects TRBV3-1 to TRBJ2-5; 9 bases are shared with TRBD2. The germline gives CDR1 LGHDT, CDR2 YNNKEL (reference sequence). V lost 1 base to trimming and J lost 5 bases; unmatched junction nucleotides: 8. This CDR3 comprises 16 residues. The CDR3 here is CASSQGGAGGRETQYF. The DNA for the CDR3 is TGTGCCAGCAGCCAAGGGGGTGCGGGGGGGAGGGAGACCCAGTACTTC.

This clonotype came up many times. The chain is built from TRBV7-2 and TRBJ2-1, with a possible D match to TRBD2 (6 bases). The CDR3 loop spans 14 amino acids. Germline CDR1 and CDR2: SGHTA and FQGNSA. Deletions cut 1 base from V and 14 bases from J, with 18 bases between. As DNA, the CDR3 is TGTGCCAGCAGCTTAGTGGGAGAGGGACTGAGTGAGTTCTTC. Protein product: CASSLVGEGLSEFF.

The V gene is TRBV7-2, the J gene TRBJ2-5; 11 positions agree with TRBD2. The CDR3 runs to 16 residues. Trimming removed 1 base from V and 4 bases from J; junction bases left unmatched: 5. CDR1 is SGHTA, CDR2 FQGNSA, per germline. CDR3 in amino acids: CASSLVVAGGGETQYF. CDR3 nucleotide sequence: TGTGCCAGCAGCTTAGTTGTAGCGGGAGGGGGAGAGACCCAGTACTTC.

The rearrangement links TRBV7-6 to TRBJ2-2; perhaps TRBD2 as D (6 bases). Germline assignment: CDR1 SGHVS and CDR2 FNYEAQ. The length of the CDR3 is 16 residues. Deletions cut 5 bases from V and 4 bases from J, with 17 bases between. Here the CDR3 DNA reads TGTGCCAGCAGCCAAGGACTACCCCCGCCCACCGGGGAGCTGTTTTTT. The encoded protein is CASSQGLPPPTGELFF.